These T cell receptor beta chains were read from a single sample in a study of OX40 agonist ivuxolimab in advanced cancers. Sequenced by immunoSEQ multiplex PCR; TCRdb stores in-frame clones only, minus some. This sample has some 80,000 clones, with around four fifths found just once. Source: CD4+ or CD8+ T cells sorted from blood, taken in a trial of the OX40 agonist ivuxolimab. These receptors all stem from an adult with an advanced solid tumor such as melanoma, head and neck, liver or kidney cancer. Both conserved end residues are part of each CDR3. D genes are given only for firm matches. Some rows mark clone size as missing; the rest say once, few, many or name a class of expanded clone.

d_gene,j_gene,abundance,v_gene,CDR3aa,CDR3nt
.,TRBJ1-5,.,TRBV4-1,CASSQDLAGGQPQHF,TGCGCCAGCAGCCAAGATCTGGCGGGCGGTCAGCCCCAGCATTTT
.,TRBJ2-1,.,TRBV7-9,CASSLTPQSSYNEQFF,TGTGCCAGCAGCTTAACGCCGCAGAGCTCCTACAATGAGCAGTTCTTC
.,TRBJ2-7,.,TRBV7-2,CASSQPLVSDTYEQYF,TGTGCCAGCAGCCAACCCCTGGTCAGTGATACCTACGAGCAGTACTTC
.,TRBJ1-1,.,TRBV2,CASRNRVGTEAFF,TGTGCCAGCAGGAACAGGGTTGGCACTGAAGCTTTCTTT
TRBD1,TRBJ2-7,few,TRBV19,CASGTGTGGAYEQYF,TGTGCCAGTGGAACCGGGACAGGGGGCGCGTACGAGCAGTACTTC
TRBD1,TRBJ1-6,once,TRBV7-9,CASSLTGVNSPLHF,TGTGCCAGCAGCTTAACAGGGGTTAATTCACCCCTCCACTTT
.,TRBJ2-5,.,TRBV7-6,CASSLGWGRETQYF,TGTGCCAGCAGCTTAGGATGGGGGCGGGAGACCCAGTACTTC
.,TRBJ2-2,.,TRBV29-1,CSVAGTGELFF,TGCAGCGTGGCAGGAACCGGGGAGCTGTTTTTT
.,TRBJ1-4,few,TRBV5-1,CASSLGDLGKLFF,TGCGCCAGCAGCTTGGGGGACTTGGGGAAACTGTTTTTT
.,TRBJ1-6,.,TRBV30,CAWSSRVIDNSPLHF,TGTGCCTGGAGTTCAAGGGTAATCGATAATTCACCCCTCCACTTT
.,TRBJ1-5,.,TRBV15,CATSRSGQPQHF,TGTGCCACCAGCAGAAGTGGTCAGCCCCAGCATTTT
.,TRBJ2-3,.,TRBV5-1,CASSLGVFSADTQYF,TGCGCCAGCAGCTTGGGGGTCTTTAGCGCAGATACGCAGTATTTT
.,TRBJ2-5,few,TRBV2,CASAFSEETQYF,TGTGCCAGCGCCTTCTCTGAAGAGACCCAGTACTTC
.,TRBJ2-1,.,TRBV4-1,CASSQGVLGILGEQFF,TGCGCCAGCAGCCAAGGGGTATTAGGGATTTTGGGTGAGCAGTTCTTC
TRBD1,TRBJ1-4,.,TRBV7-9,CASSPGTGGEKLFF,TGTGCCAGCAGCCCGGGGACAGGGGGCGAAAAACTGTTTTTT
.,TRBJ2-2,.,TRBV19,CASAGQFNTGELFF,TGTGCCAGTGCGGGACAGTTTAACACCGGGGAGCTGTTTTTT
.,TRBJ2-5,.,TRBV27,CASSLGLNNFETQYF,TGTGCCAGCAGTCTCGGACTGAATAATTTCGAGACCCAGTACTTC
.,TRBJ2-7,few,TRBV2,CASSYSLRGKQYF,TGTGCCAGCTCTTACAGCTTGCGAGGGAAGCAGTACTTC
TRBD1,TRBJ1-4,.,TRBV6-6,CASNRQGGINEKLFF,TGTGCCAGCAATCGACAGGGAGGAATTAATGAAAAACTGTTTTTT
TRBD2,TRBJ2-1,.,TRBV19,CASSRLDGGFSNEQFF,TGTGCCAGTAGTAGGTTGGACGGGGGGTTTTCCAATGAGCAGTTCTTC
.,TRBJ1-4,.,TRBV7-9,CASSFQGAAKLFF,TGTGCCAGCAGCTTTCAGGGCGCCGCGAAACTGTTTTTT
.,TRBJ2-3,.,TRBV20-1,CSARATDTQYF,TGCAGTGCTAGAGCGACAGATACGCAGTATTTT
TRBD1,TRBJ1-5,.,TRBV6-1,CASSVGGGASSNQPQHF,TGTGCCAGCAGTGTGGGAGGGGGCGCGTCGAGCAATCAGCCCCAGCATTTT
.,TRBJ1-2,.,TRBV19,CASSNRATSGYTF,TGTGCCAGTTCTAACCGGGCCACCTCCGGCTACACCTTC
.,TRBJ1-4,.,TRBV11-2,CASSLGPLPGATNEKLFF,TGTGCCAGCAGCTTAGGACCCTTGCCAGGAGCAACTAATGAAAAACTGTTTTTT